This T cell receptor (beta chain) was obtained from a study of PD-1 blockade in mismatch repair-deficient tumors. The table came from immunoSEQ multiplex PCR; TCRdb's copy has only in-frame clones and leaves some out. The sample contains tens of thousands of clones, approximately 84% of which appear only once. Mismatch repair deficiency was confirmed in all patients, by PCR or immunohistochemistry. Three pembrolizumab responders had their TCRs sequenced. Germline assignment: CDR1 SGHTA and CDR2 FQGNSA. The CDR3 has 16 residues. V lost 3 bases to trimming and J lost 3 bases, with 14 bases between them.

Source: peripheral blood, taken 2 weeks after starting pembrolizumab. The chain carries TRBV7-2 and TRBJ1-4; TRBD1 is a possible D gene (5 bases). This sequence originates from an adult with mismatch repair-deficient cancer. The CDR3 protein is CASSLGGRGSNEKLFF. The CDR3 DNA is TGTGCCAGCAGCTTGGGGGGTCGGGGGTCTAATGAAAAACTGTTTTTT. Full variable domain (outside the CDR3, taken from reference TRBV7-2 and TRBJ1-4): GAGVSQSPSNKVTEKGKDVELRCDPISGHTALYWYRQSLGQGLEFLIYFQGNSAPDKSGLPSDRFSAERTGGSVSTLTIQRTQQEDSAVYLCASSLGGRGSNEKLFFGSGTQLSVL.